This T cell receptor (beta chain) was recorded in a study of blood T cell repertoires in COVID-19. Study-level background: Material from acute and convalescent COVID-19 was sourced from the United States, Italy and Spain. The analysed material was cDNA or gDNA that came from T cells, B-cell-depleted T cells, or PBMCs.

The germline V gene has CDR1 KGHSH and CDR2 LQKENI. V was cut by 5 bases and J by 5 bases, with 21 bases left in between. There are 16 residues in the CDR3. In the study's own analysis: Scientists estimated how many nucleated cells there were by amplifying reference gene primers. The repertoire was sequenced with immunoSEQ multiplex PCR; TCRdb's copy has only in-frame clones and lacks some. That table gives V, J and clone size, and the DNA gave D and trimming. In the table there are approximately 120,000 clones, 86% of which are singletons. The sample comprised peripheral blood. The clonotype comes from a human donor in a cohort sampled during active COVID-19. The rearrangement joins TRBV18 to TRBJ2-5, with D tentatively TRBD1 (6 bases). CDR3 DNA: TGTGCCAGCTCATCAACAGGGACGGGTTCGGGGGAGACCCAGTACTTC. Translating it yields CASSSTGTGSGETQYF.